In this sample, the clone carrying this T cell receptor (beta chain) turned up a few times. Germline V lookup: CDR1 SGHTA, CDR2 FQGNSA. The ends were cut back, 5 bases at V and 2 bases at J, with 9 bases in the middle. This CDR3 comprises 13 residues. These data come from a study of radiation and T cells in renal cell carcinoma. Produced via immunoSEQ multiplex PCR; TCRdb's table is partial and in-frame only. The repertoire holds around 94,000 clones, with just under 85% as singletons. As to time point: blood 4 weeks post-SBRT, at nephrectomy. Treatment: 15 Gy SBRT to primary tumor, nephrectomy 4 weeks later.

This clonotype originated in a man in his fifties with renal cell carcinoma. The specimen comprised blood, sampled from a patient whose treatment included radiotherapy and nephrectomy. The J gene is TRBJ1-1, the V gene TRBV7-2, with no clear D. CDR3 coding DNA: TGTGCCAGCAGCATAACAACTAACACTGAAGCTTTCTTT. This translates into CASSITTNTEAFF.